This record covers a single TCR beta chain. CDR3 length equals 14 residues. Trimming removed 6 bases from V and 5 bases from J, with 13 bases in between. The germline gives CDR1 MNHEY, CDR2 SMNVEV (reference sequence). The data were obtained in a study of T cells of healthy individuals. In TCRdb, the 5' RACE reads were re-called with MiXCR into one record per CDR3 protein. The data show over 95,000 distinct CDR3 sequences, with roughly a sixth seen just once and roughly 6.2% held by the top ten. The TCR originated in a human donor in good health. The V and J genes are TRBV27 and TRBJ2-2, with a weak D call TRBD1 (6 bases). This chain's CDR3 is CASSFVGATGELFF. CDR3 nucleotide sequence: TGTGCCAGCAGCTTCGTGGGGGCAACCGGGGAGCTGTTTTTT.